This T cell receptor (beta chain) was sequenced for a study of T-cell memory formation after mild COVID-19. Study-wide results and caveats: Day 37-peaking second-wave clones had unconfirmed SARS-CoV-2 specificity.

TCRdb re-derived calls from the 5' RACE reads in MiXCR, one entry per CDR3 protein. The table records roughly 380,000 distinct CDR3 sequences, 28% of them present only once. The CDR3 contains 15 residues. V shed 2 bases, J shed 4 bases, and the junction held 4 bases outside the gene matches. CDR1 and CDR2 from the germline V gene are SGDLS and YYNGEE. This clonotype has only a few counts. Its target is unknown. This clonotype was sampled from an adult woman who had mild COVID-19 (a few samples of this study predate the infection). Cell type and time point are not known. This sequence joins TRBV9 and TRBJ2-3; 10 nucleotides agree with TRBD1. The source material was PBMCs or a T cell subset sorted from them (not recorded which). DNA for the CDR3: TGTGCCAGCAGCGTCTCCGGGACAGGGGCAGATACGCAGTATTTT. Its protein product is CASSVSGTGADTQYF.